The sequence of this TCR beta chain was determined in a study of blood T cell repertoires in COVID-19. CDR3 length equals 15 residues. CDR1 is MNHEY and CDR2 is SMNVEV in the germline V gene (reference sequence). V was trimmed by 5 bases and J by 1 base, leaving 14 bases between them. Sequencing used immunoSEQ multiplex PCR; TCRdb keeps in-frame clones, though not all of them. The repertoire consists of approximately 94,000 clones, with about 80% occurring once and the leading ten covering 31%. V and J are TRBV27 and TRBJ2-5; possibly TRBD2 for D (6 bases). The receptor was isolated from a man in his sixties or seventies with active or convalescent COVID-19. Sequencing used peripheral blood. The chain's CDR3 is CASSPTRTTQETQYF. The CDR3 coding sequence is TGTGCCAGCAGTCCAACCCGGACTACCCAAGAGACCCAGTACTTC.